This TCR beta chain was found in a study of graft-versus-host responses after intestinal transplantation. Study-level results: Early post-transplant falls in HvG clones accompanied the peak levels of circulating GvH clones.

Produced via immunoSEQ multiplex PCR; TCRdb's table is partial and in-frame only. The data hold tens of thousands of clones, with more than 80% observed a single time. On this clone: The target antigen is unknown.

V lost 1 base, J lost 2 bases, and 12 bases lay in between. The CDR3 is made up of 15 amino acids. Germline CDR1 SGHVS, CDR2 FNYEAQ. This chain connects TRBV7-6 to TRBJ2-7; D call uncertain. This clonotype originated in a human donor who received an intestinal transplant. The sequencing used unstimulated CD8+ T cells sorted from spleen or lymph node cells, collected before intestinal transplant. CDR3 sequence reads: CASSLGTRATYEQYF. The CDR3 DNA follows: TGTGCCAGCAGCTTAGGTACTCGCGCCACCTACGAGCAGTACTTC.